The 3 T cell receptor beta chains given below trace back to one sample, sequenced in a study of molecular identifiers for immune sequencing clone quantification. In TCRdb, the PCR reads were re-called with MiXCR into one record per CDR3 protein. The data contain around 470,000 distinct CDR3 sequences, less than 30% of them singletons. The sample comprised naive CD8+ T cells from blood, with Jurkat cell RNA spiked in. Stated subset: FACS-sorted CD8+CD4-CCR7+CD45RA+ naive T cells. These receptor sequences come from a human donor in good health. Some libraries in this study had Jurkat cell RNA spiked in.

The chain carries TRBV11-2 and TRBJ2-7, with TRBD1 as a possible D gene (5 bases). V lost 0 bases, J lost 4 bases, and 10 bases lay in between. The CDR3 is made up of 14 amino acids. In germline, CDR1 is SGHAT, CDR2 FQNNGV. CDR3 sequence: CASSLEGAAYEQYF. CDR3 coding DNA: TGTGCCAGCAGCTTAGAAGGGGCCGCTTACGAGCAGTACTTC.

This clonotype appeared a few times. The chain couples TRBV27 to TRBJ2-1; no definite D call. V lost 5 bases, J lost 0 bases, and 20 bases lay in between. The CDR3 contains 18 residues. Germline V gene data show CDR1 as MNHEY and CDR2 as SMNVEV (reference sequence). CDR3 residues: CASSPLTYTISSYNEQFF. The CDR3 DNA is TGTGCCAGCAGTCCCCTCACTTACACGATTAGCTCCTACAATGAGCAGTTCTTC.

Comment on this clonotype: This could be a read error, since a much larger clone is one nucleotide away. The J gene is TRBJ1-1, the V gene TRBV7-6; D call uncertain. Trimming took off 5 bases at V and 0 bases at J, with 7 bases between the two ends. Looked up from germline, CDR1 is SGHVS and CDR2 is FNYEAQ. This CDR3 spans 13 amino acids. The CDR3 DNA reads TGTGCCAGCAGCCTTTTCTTGAACACTGAAGCTTTCTTT. It encodes CASSLFLNTEAFF.